This T cell receptor (beta chain) originates from a study of T cells in localized non-small cell lung cancer. Study results and caveats: Longer overall survival was seen with higher T cell density measured in blood. In adjacent lung, a median around 57 of the top 100 tumor clones were found. Sequencing involved a lone tumor region, leaving heterogeneity possible. Adjacent uninvolved lung tissue had the highest T cell clonality, exceeding tumor.

Comments on this clone: Its antigen is not identified.

The CDR3 totals 15 residues. J was trimmed by 0 bases and V by 3 bases; bases with no gene match: 5. Looked up from germline, CDR1 is LNHNV and CDR2 is YYDKDF (reference sequence). Produced via immunoSEQ multiplex PCR; TCRdb's table is partial and in-frame only. Among over 70,000 clones listed, around 90% were seen once. The sample consisted of PBMCs, taken before any cancer treatment. This rearrangement joins TRBV15 to TRBJ2-7; 7 bases map to TRBD1. This clonotype was sampled from a woman between 40 and 69 years old with stage II squamous cell lung carcinoma. The CDR3 spells CATSRGQPSSYEQYF. The CDR3 region has the DNA TGTGCCACCAGCAGGGGACAGCCTAGCTCCTACGAGCAGTACTTC.